Below are 18 T cell receptor beta chains sequenced from a single sample in a study of cytomegalovirus exposure and HLA in healthy donors. The study ran its PCR with 60 Vbeta and 13 Jbeta primers. The data were produced by immunoSEQ multiplex PCR, yet TCRdb's version contains in-frame clones alone and is incomplete. The sample lists roughly 150,000 clones; around 83% were seen once. Specimen: PBMCs. The receptors stem from a man aged 50 to 59 in good health and CMV-seropositive.

The rearrangement links TRBV9 to TRBJ2-6; no clear D. V was trimmed by 4 bases and J by 2 bases, leaving 10 bases between them. Germline values: CDR1 SGDLS, CDR2 YYNGEE. The CDR3 is 15 amino acids. The DNA for the CDR3 is TGTGCCAGCAGCCCCCGAGTGGCTGGGGCCAACGTCCTGACTTTC. Protein: CASSPRVAGANVLTF.

V usage is TRBV14 and J usage is TRBJ2-5; 12 bases align to TRBD1. The germline V gene has CDR1 SGHDN and CDR2 FVKESK. J lost 7 bases, V lost 4 bases, and 10 bases had no gene match. The CDR3 has 16 amino acids. The CDR3 DNA follows: TGTGCCAGCAGCCTCGGGACAGGGGGCTTCGTAGGGACCCAGTACTTC. Its translation: CASSLGTGGFVGTQYF.

J is TRBJ1-6 and V is TRBV5-5, with D unclear. V was cut by 0 bases and J by 10 bases, with 5 bases left in between. The CDR3 runs to 12 residues. Germline V gives CDR1 SGHKS, CDR2 YYEKEE (reference sequence). The CDR3 nucleotides read TGTGCCAGCAGCTTGGACGGGTCACCCCTCCACTTT. Its protein product is CASSLDGSPLHF.

CDR3 sequence: CASSKLGDTQYF. CDR3 bases: TGCGCCAGCAGCAAACTAGGAGATACGCAGTATTTT. V and J are TRBV10-2 and TRBJ2-3, with D possibly matching TRBD2 (5 bases). This CDR3 has 12 amino acids. Between the trimmed V and J ends, which lost 6 bases and 5 bases, there was a span of 9 bases. Germline V gene data show CDR1 as WSHSY and CDR2 as SAAADI.

V is TRBV11-1 and J is TRBJ1-1, with 9 nucleotides matching TRBD1. Unmatched junction bases numbered 5, after V lost 5 bases and J lost 1 base. This CDR3 contains 15 residues. Germline loops: CDR1 SGHAT, CDR2 FQDESV (reference sequence). The CDR3 reads CASSAKQGANTEAFF. The CDR3 nucleotides read TGTGCCAGCAGCGCAAAACAGGGGGCGAACACTGAAGCTTTCTTT.

V and J are TRBV7-9 and TRBJ1-4; D may be TRBD1 (6 bases). Per germline, CDR1 SEHNR and CDR2 FQNEAQ (reference sequence). The CDR3 spans 14 residues. Trimming shortened V by 5 bases and J by 6 bases, and 13 bases separated the two germline ends. The CDR3 protein is CASSLGGADEKLFF. CDR3 bases: TGTGCCAGCAGCCTGGGGGGGGCGGATGAAAAACTGTTTTTT. Full variable domain (outside the CDR3, taken from reference TRBV7-9 and TRBJ1-4): DTGVSQNPRHKITKRGQNVTFRCDPISEHNRLYWYRQTLGQGPEFLTYFQNEAQLEKSRLLSDRFSAERPKGSFSTLEIQRTEQGDSAMYLCASSLGGADEKLFFGSGTQLSVL.

The chain employs TRBV27 and TRBJ2-7; D is possibly TRBD2 (7 bases). The CDR3 sequence is 15 residues long. Germline lookup yields CDR1 MNHEY and CDR2 SMNVEV (reference sequence). The V gene lost 2 bases and the J gene lost 6 bases, with 17 bases spanning the gap. CDR3 DNA: TGTGCCAGCAGTTTAAGGGCAGGGGAGGGGGGCGAGCAGTACTTC. Protein sequence: CASSLRAGEGGEQYF.

The V gene is TRBV19, the J gene TRBJ1-4; no clear D. Germline V gene lookup returns CDR1 LNHDA and CDR2 SQIVND (reference sequence). CDR3 length equals 15 residues. The V end was cut by 3 bases, the J end by 5 bases, with 13 bases between. The CDR3 DNA reads TGTGCCAGTAGTATCGGCCCCCAGACAAATGAAAAACTGTTTTTT. Translation gives CASSIGPQTNEKLFF.

The rearrangement uses TRBV7-3 and TRBJ2-5; 10 bases map to TRBD1. The end of the DNA aligns better with TRBJ2-7, so the J call may be wrong. There are 16 residues in the CDR3. CDR1 and CDR2 from the germline V gene are SGHTA and FQGTGA. This CDR3 is CASSLTGTGAGYEQYF. The DNA for the CDR3 is TGTGCCAGCAGCTTAACCGGGACAGGGGCTGGCTACGAGCAGTACTTC.

The chain recombines TRBV4-1 with TRBJ2-3; 9 bases map to TRBD1. Germline V gene lookup returns CDR1 MGHRA and CDR2 YSYEKL. J lost 2 bases, V lost 2 bases, and 8 bases had no gene match. CDR3 size: 17 residues. CDR3: CASSQHRDRVSTDTQYF. The CDR3 bases are TGCGCCAGCAGCCAACACCGGGACAGGGTTTCCACAGATACGCAGTATTTT.

This clone was observed a handful of times. V and J are TRBV4-1 and TRBJ2-7; 11 nucleotides match TRBD1. The germline V gene encodes CDR1 MGHRA and CDR2 YSYEKL. The V gene end was trimmed by 3 bases and the J gene end by 6 bases; junction bases not matched to a gene: 10. CDR3 length equals 16 residues. The CDR3 loop is CASSQPDAGTGGEQYF. CDR3 coding DNA: TGCGCCAGCAGCCAGCCCGACGCCGGGACAGGGGGCGAGCAGTACTTC.

This sequence joins TRBV29-1 and TRBJ2-5; 10 bases fit TRBD2. Per the germline V gene, CDR1 is SQVTM and CDR2 is ANQGSEA. Losses at the gene ends were 4 bases for V and 2 bases for J; bases not matched to a gene: 7. This CDR3 region has 15 residues. The DNA of the CDR3 is TGCAGCGTTGTCCAGACTAGCGGGTTTCAAGAGACCCAGTACTTC. Amino acid sequence: CSVVQTSGFQETQYF.

This chain connects TRBV19 to TRBJ1-5; no definite D call. The V and J ends lost 1 base and 6 bases respectively, with 13 bases between them. Germline lookup yields CDR1 LNHDA and CDR2 SQIVND (reference sequence). The CDR3 contains 15 residues. The CDR3 bases are TGTGCCAGTAGTATAGGGGCTCTCATTCTTCAGCCCCAGCATTTT. This gives the protein CASSIGALILQPQHF.

The chain links TRBV27 to TRBJ1-2, with unresolved D. Trimming took 3 bases from V and 4 from J, leaving 9 bases between them. This CDR3 is 13 amino acids long. CDR1 is MNHEY and CDR2 is SMNVEV in the germline V gene (reference sequence). The CDR3 here is CASSFWAGYGYTF. The CDR3 DNA reads as TGTGCCAGCAGTTTTTGGGCTGGCTATGGCTACACCTTC.

The chain employs TRBV27 and TRBJ2-1; 8 bases fit TRBD2. CDR3 length: 14 residues. Germline loops: CDR1 MNHEY, CDR2 SMNVEV (reference sequence). J lost 7 bases, V lost 2 bases, and 4 bases had no gene match. The CDR3 DNA reads TGTGCCAGCAGTTTAGGTCTAGCGGGTAATGAGCAGTTCTTC. Translated: CASSLGLAGNEQFF.

This rearrangement joins TRBV2 to TRBJ2-7; TRBD2 matches 8 bases. The V gene's germline CDR1 is SNHLY and CDR2 FYNNEI. V lost 8 bases, J lost 6 bases, and 12 bases stayed unmatched. CDR3 length equals 14 residues. CDR3 protein: CASGFPGLGLEQYF. The CDR3, as DNA: TGTGCCAGCGGTTTTCCGGGACTAGGGCTCGAGCAGTACTTC.

In its sample, this clone was seen a few times. V usage is TRBV28 and J usage is TRBJ1-1; 9 positions match TRBD1. The CDR3 runs 16 residues. After removal of 1 base from V and 3 bases from J, the junction contained 6 bases not matched to a gene. Germline V gene data show CDR1 as MDHEN and CDR2 as SYDVKM. The CDR3 is CASSLFKGQGDTEAFF. The DNA of the CDR3 is TGTGCCAGCAGTTTATTTAAGGGACAGGGAGACACTGAAGCTTTCTTT. The complete variable domain, with remaining parts taken from reference TRBV28 and TRBJ1-1, reads DVKVTQSSRYLVKRTGEKVFLECVQDMDHENMFWYRQDPGLGLRLIYFSYDVKMKEKGDIPEGYSVSREKKERFSLILESASTNQTSMYLCASSLFKGQGDTEAFFGQGTRLTVV.

J is TRBJ1-5 and V is TRBV4-1; possible D gene TRBD1, 6 bases. This CDR3 comprises 16 residues. The V gene's germline CDR1 is MGHRA and CDR2 YSYEKL. Trimming cost V 0 bases and J 6 bases, with 15 bases left between them. The DNA of the CDR3 is TGCGCCAGCAGCCAAGATTGGACAGATTGGGGTCAGCCCCAGCATTTT. This sequence encodes CASSQDWTDWGQPQHF.